This T cell receptor beta chain comes out of a study of technical replicates of blood from a few donors. The data were produced by immunoSEQ multiplex PCR, yet TCRdb's version contains in-frame clones alone and is incomplete. The sample includes roughly 68,000 clones, less than 98% of them seen just once. This CDR3 spans 12 amino acids. The V end lost 4 bases, the J end lost 4 bases, and 8 bases lay between the germline ends. Germline CDR1 SQVTM, CDR2 ANQGSEA. Sequencing input: T cells isolated from PBMCs. The rearrangement joins TRBV29-1 to TRBJ2-1; D is unresolved. This receptor was identified in a human donor in good health. This chain's CDR3 is CSVVPRYNEQFF. The CDR3 nucleotides read TGCAGCGTTGTCCCCAGATACAATGAGCAGTTCTTC.